The 24 T cell receptor beta chains in this list originate from one sample, sequenced in a study of Graves' ophthalmopathy and Graves' hyperthyroidism. The study amplified TCR beta CDR3 regions using RNA transcripts. Second-round multiplex PCR came after first-round RT-PCR with HTBI primers. TCRdb fed the multiplex PCR reads into MiXCR, producing one record per CDR3 protein. The table shows 650,000 to 900,000 distinct CDR3 sequences, with 40% occurring only once. What was sequenced was peripheral blood. These TCRs come from an adult man with Graves' ophthalmopathy.

In its sample, this clonotype was seen many times. A much larger clone differs from this one at a single base, so this may be a read error. The J gene is TRBJ2-5, the V gene TRBV5-6, with D unresolved. CDR1 is SGHDT, CDR2 YYEEEE, per germline. The CDR3 has 13 amino acids. Trimming removed 0 bases from V and 2 bases from J, with 5 bases in between. The DNA for the CDR3 is TGTGCCAGCAGCTTGGTACAGCAAGAGACCCAGTACTTC. This translates into CASSLVQQETQYF.

This chain joins TRBV28 and TRBJ1-5; unclear D gene. The CDR3 is 14 amino acids. The V gene lost 1 base and the J gene lost 0 bases, with 4 bases spanning the gap. The V gene's germline CDR1 is MDHEN and CDR2 SYDVKM. This CDR3 is CASSLSISNQPQHF. In DNA, the CDR3 is TGTGCCAGCAGTTTATCCATTAGCAATCAGCCCCAGCATTTT.

Ten or more counts support this clonotype. This CDR3 reads CASSVSGQGRNQPQHF. Here the CDR3 DNA reads TGTGCCAGCAGCGTCAGCGGACAGGGACGCAATCAGCCCCAGCATTTT. The chain carries TRBV9 and TRBJ1-5; TRBD1 aligns across 8 bases. CDR3 length: 16 amino acids. With 2 bases clipped from V and 2 bases from J, the junction kept 6 bases outside the gene matches. The germline V gene has CDR1 SGDLS and CDR2 YYNGEE.

The chain recombines TRBV20-1 with TRBJ1-3; D gene uncertain. This CDR3 has 14 residues. Germline CDR1 reads DFQATT; CDR2 reads SNEGSKA (reference sequence). The V and J ends lost 3 bases and 0 bases respectively, with 9 bases between them. This CDR3 is CSARGNRSGNTIYF. CDR3 nucleotide sequence: TGCAGTGCTAGGGGTAACCGCTCTGGAAACACCATATATTTT.

A few counts support this clonotype. A much larger clone lies a single base off, so this may be a read error. The rearrangement uses TRBV7-8 and TRBJ2-5; D not certain. V gave up 1 base and J gave up 2 bases, with 8 bases separating them. This CDR3 is 14 amino acids long. CDR1 is SGHVS and CDR2 is FQNEAQ in the germline V gene. CDR3 amino acids: CASSLGHSQETQYF. The CDR3 DNA follows: TGTGCCAGCAGCTTAGGCCACAGTCAAGAGACCCAGTACTTC. The full variable domain, completed using reference TRBV7-8 and TRBJ2-5, is GAGVSQSPRYKVAKRGQDVALRCDPISGHVSLFWYQQALGQGPEFLTYFQNEAQLDKSGLPSDRFFAERPEGSVSTLKIQRTQQEDSAVYLCASSLGHSQETQYFGPGTRLLVL.

The gene calls are TRBV25-1 and TRBJ2-2; TRBD2 is a possible D gene (7 bases). Trimming stripped 8 bases from V and 7 bases from J, with 14 bases between. Germline V gene lookup returns CDR1 MGHDK and CDR2 SYGVNS. The CDR3 extends over 13 amino acids. The DNA for the CDR3 is TGTGCCAGCGGGCGGGGGCAGGGCGGGGAGCTGTTTTTT. This sequence encodes CASGRGQGGELFF.

This clonotype was recorded at least ten times. The chain carries TRBV7-3 and TRBJ2-2; 8 bases line up with TRBD2. The CDR3 spans 16 residues. The germline V gene encodes CDR1 SGHTA and CDR2 FQGTGA. J lost 6 bases, V lost 2 bases, and 8 bases had no gene match. The CDR3 loop is CASSLLGLAGAGELFF. As DNA, the CDR3 is TGTGCCAGCAGCTTATTAGGTCTAGCGGGCGCCGGGGAGCTGTTTTTT.

This chain connects TRBV11-1 to TRBJ1-5; D perhaps matches TRBD1 (6 bases). The V end lost 5 bases, the J end lost 3 bases, and 17 bases lay between the germline ends. Germline loops: CDR1 SGHAT, CDR2 FQDESV (reference sequence). This CDR3 comprises 16 residues. The CDR3 region is CASSQTGTINNQPQHF. DNA of the CDR3: TGTGCCAGCAGCCAAACCGGGACAATCAACAATCAGCCCCAGCATTTT.

The V and J genes are TRBV9 and TRBJ2-5; D uncertain. The V gene lost 5 bases and the J gene lost 5 bases, with 10 bases spanning the gap. Looked up from germline, CDR1 is SGDLS and CDR2 is YYNGEE. This CDR3 comprises 12 residues. As DNA, the CDR3 is TGTGCCAGCAGTCCCGCCGCGGAGACCCAGTACTTC. Translated, it gives CASSPAAETQYF.

The chain joins TRBV29-1 to TRBJ1-5; D perhaps matches TRBD1 (6 bases). The CDR3 runs to 15 residues. The germline CDR1 and CDR2 sequences are SQVTM and ANQGSEA. V gave up 3 bases and J gave up 11 bases, with 23 bases separating them. The CDR3 sequence: CSVEVFKGDGETQHF. The CDR3 nucleotides are TGCAGCGTTGAGGTCTTTAAGGGGGACGGAGAGACCCAGCATTTT. Filled out from reference TRBV29-1 and TRBJ1-5, the complete variable domain reads SAVISQKPSRDICQRGTSLTIQCQVDSQVTMMFWYRQQPGQSLTLIATANQGSEATYESGFVIDKFPISRPNLTFSTLTVSNMSPEDSSIYLCSVEVFKGDGETQHFGDGTRLSIL.

This chain connects TRBV15 to TRBJ1-4, with D unclear. Between the trimmed V and J ends, which lost 6 bases and 6 bases, there was a span of 11 bases. This CDR3 has 13 residues. CDR1 and CDR2 from the germline V gene are LNHNV and YYDKDF (reference sequence). CDR3: CATSGEVHEKLFF. DNA of the CDR3: TGTGCCACCAGTGGAGAGGTACATGAAAAACTGTTTTTT.

The V call is TRBV2, the J call TRBJ2-3; D may be TRBD2 (5 bases). The germline CDR1 and CDR2 sequences are SNHLY and FYNNEI. CDR3 length: 14 amino acids. Trimming pared 2 bases from V and 1 base from J, leaving 7 bases between. CDR3: CASSERRGTDTQYF. The CDR3 DNA is TGTGCCAGCAGTGAAAGGCGGGGCACAGATACGCAGTATTTT.

The chain employs TRBV10-3 and TRBJ1-2, with unresolved D. The V and J ends lost 3 bases and 8 bases respectively, with 16 bases between them. CDR3 length equals 14 residues. Germline V gives CDR1 ENHRY, CDR2 SYGVKD. Here the CDR3 reads CAISDKAGSFGYTF. The CDR3 DNA reads as TGTGCCATCAGTGACAAGGCAGGCTCTTTCGGCTACACCTTC.

This clonotype showed up many times. This chain connects TRBV7-6 to TRBJ2-5, with D perhaps assigned TRBD1 or TRBD2 (5 bases each). From germline, CDR1 is SGHVS and CDR2 FNYEAQ. The V end lost 4 bases, the J end lost 3 bases, and 12 bases lay between the germline ends. The CDR3 extends over 14 amino acids. The CDR3 sequence is CASSYWGRKETQYF. The CDR3 nucleotides read TGTGCCAGCAGCTACTGGGGGAGAAAAGAGACCCAGTACTTC.

This clonotype was detected ten times or more. The chain joins TRBV7-9 to TRBJ1-1; a possible D gene is TRBD1 (5 bases). The CDR3 extends over 16 amino acids. Trimming cost V 0 bases and J 4 bases, with 15 bases left between them. CDR1 SEHNR and CDR2 FQNEAQ come from the germline V gene (reference sequence). CDR3 nucleotides: TGTGCCAGCAGCTTAGCAGGGTTGGGGGTTGGCACTGAAGCTTTCTTT. This sequence encodes CASSLAGLGVGTEAFF.

This clonotype was counted between two and nine times. The junction differs from germline at one of its ends, possibly a read error. The gene calls are TRBV10-3 and TRBJ1-2; D is undetermined. This CDR3 contains 14 residues. Germline V gene lookup returns CDR1 ENHRY and CDR2 SYGVKD. In DNA, the CDR3 is TGTGCCAGCAGTGAAGTGCAGGTCAGCTATGGCTACACCTTC. It translates to CASSEVQVSYGYTF.

This clonotype appeared a few times. The CDR3 here is CASSRQGGNTGELFF. In DNA, the CDR3 is TGTGCCAGCAGTCGTCAGGGTGGGAACACCGGGGAGCTGTTTTTT. The chain joins TRBV9 to TRBJ2-2; a weak D match, TRBD1 (5 bases). Trimming pared 5 bases from V and 1 base from J, leaving 12 bases between. This CDR3 region has 15 residues. CDR1 is SGDLS and CDR2 is YYNGEE in the germline V gene.

V and J are TRBV20-1 and TRBJ1-2; D gene ambiguous. V was trimmed by 0 bases and J by 1 base, leaving 3 bases between them. From germline, CDR1 is DFQATT and CDR2 SNEGSKA (reference sequence). CDR3 length: 12 amino acids. CDR3 region: CSAREFNYGYTF. The DNA of the CDR3 is TGCAGTGCTAGAGAATTTAACTATGGCTACACCTTC.

The sample holds a few counts of this clonotype. The chain uses TRBV7-9 and TRBJ1-2; the match to TRBD1 covers 12 bases. The length of the CDR3 is 15 residues. CDR1 and CDR2 (germline): SEHNR, FQNEAQ (reference sequence). V lost 5 bases and J lost 7; bases outside the gene matches: 8. In DNA, the CDR3 is TGTGCCAGCAGCCAAGCCGGGACAGGGGGCTCTGGCTACACCTTC. Protein product: CASSQAGTGGSGYTF.

The chain couples TRBV4-3 to TRBJ2-7, with 11 bases aligning to TRBD2. CDR1 and CDR2 from the germline V gene are LGHNA and YSLEER. V lost 0 bases to trimming and J lost 7 bases; unmatched junction nucleotides: 11. This CDR3 has 17 amino acids. CDR3 sequence: CASSQDTASGRLEEQYF. DNA for the CDR3: TGCGCCAGCAGCCAAGATACGGCTAGCGGGAGGTTGGAAGAGCAGTACTTC.

This clonotype was seen a few times. The V and J genes are TRBV20-1 and TRBJ2-5, with unresolved D. CDR3 length: 12 amino acids. Trimming removed 3 bases at V and 3 bases at J, with 8 bases between. Germline lookup yields CDR1 DFQATT and CDR2 SNEGSKA (reference sequence). The CDR3 is CSASFGEETQYF. The DNA for the CDR3 is TGCAGTGCTAGTTTTGGAGAAGAGACCCAGTACTTC.

V gene TRBV6-1 combines with J gene TRBJ2-6; D not certain. Trimming removed 6 bases at V and 0 bases at J, with 6 bases between. This CDR3 is 14 amino acids long. The germline gives CDR1 MNHNS, CDR2 SASEGT. The CDR3 DNA follows: TGTGCCAGCAGGTATAGCTCTGGGGCCAACGTCCTGACTTTC. Protein sequence: CASRYSSGANVLTF.

V is TRBV9 and J is TRBJ1-3; 7 bases agree with TRBD1. Germline CDR1 reads SGDLS; CDR2 reads YYNGEE. The CDR3 covers 16 residues. The V and J ends lost 4 bases and 0 bases, in that order; junction bases with no gene match: 7. The CDR3 sequence: CASSPGQTSSGNTIYF. The CDR3 bases are TGTGCCAGCAGCCCGGGACAGACGAGCTCTGGAAACACCATATATTTT.

This rearrangement joins TRBV14 to TRBJ1-2; 8 positions agree with TRBD1. V dropped 6 bases and J dropped 4; count of bases not matched to a gene: 10. CDR1 SGHDN and CDR2 FVKESK come from the germline V gene. The CDR3 has 15 amino acids. The CDR3: CASSAGQGEIYGYTF. The CDR3 nucleotides read TGTGCCAGCAGTGCCGGACAGGGCGAGATCTATGGCTACACCTTC.